What follows describes a single T cell receptor beta chain. The data are from a study of blood T cell repertoires in COVID-19. Germline loops: CDR1 LNHDA, CDR2 SQIVND (reference sequence). The V gene end was trimmed by 5 bases and the J gene end by 3 bases; junction bases not matched to a gene: 10. This CDR3 is 15 amino acids long. Here immunoSEQ multiplex PCR was the method, and the copy in TCRdb shows in-frame clones only, minus some. The table lists fewer than 400,000 clones, 85% to 90% of them singletons. Sequenced input: PBMCs or T cells enriched from blood (not recorded which). The chain has TRBV19 and TRBJ2-7; 7 bases are a match to TRBD2. The origin of this receptor is a man under 40 who had recovered from COVID-19. The CDR3 protein is CASSRERGGHYEQYF. DNA for the CDR3: TGTGCCAGTAGTCGCGAGCGGGGAGGTCACTACGAGCAGTACTTC.